This T cell receptor beta chain is from a study of regulatory T cells in long-lasting Graves disease. Study-level results: When disease was persistent, TRBV28, TRBJ1-2 and TRBJ2-5 were the favored segments. Graves' patients with persistent disease showed TCR diversity lower than patients newly diagnosed. Persistent patients shared fewer than 3,500 public clonotypes among themselves. Newly diagnosed patients shared fewer, at roughly 1,000.

This clonotype appeared many times. The antigen is undetermined. An end of the junction differs from the germline gene, which may be a read error. Through Arm-PCR of CDR3 regions and iRepertoire HTBI primers, TCR beta libraries were built. In TCRdb, the multiplex PCR reads were re-called with MiXCR into one record per CDR3 protein. The sample consists of roughly 470,000 distinct CDR3 sequences, around 20% of them appearing once. This CDR3 has 15 residues. Germline V gene sequence: CDR1 SGHRS, CDR2 YFSETQ. Time point described: persistent/refractory GD, antithyroid drugs over 5 years with positive TRAb. Researchers made the TCR library from RNA that was extracted from PBMCs.

The receptor's source is a female donor with Graves disease. The rearrangement joins TRBV5-1 to TRBJ1-1; D gene ambiguous. Sequenced here: peripheral blood mononuclear cells (PBMCs), sampled when the disease was refractory, from a patient treated with antithyroid drugs. For the CDR3, the DNA is TGTGCCAGCAGCTTGGGAGGACGGATGAACACTGAAGCTTTCTTT. Protein product: CASSLGGRMNTEAFF. The full variable domain, its missing parts supplied by reference TRBV5-1 and TRBJ1-1, is KAGVTQTPRYLIKTRGQQVTLSCSPISGHRSVSWYQQTPGQGLQFLFEYFSETQRNKGNFPGRFSGRQFSNSRSEMNVSTLELGDSALYLCASSLGGRMNTEAFFGQGTRLTVV.